Listed below are T cell receptor beta chains from one sample, sequenced in a study of neoadjuvant nivolumab and ipilimumab in lung cancer. Clones were read by immunoSEQ multiplex PCR, and TCRdb kept only the in-frame ones, dropping some. The table has 39,000 or so clones, roughly 89% seen once. The specimen comprised peripheral blood, sampled before neoadjuvant nivolumab, alone or with ipilimumab. The source is an adult with non-small cell lung cancer. CDR3s include the opening cysteine and the closing phenylalanine or tryptophan. The D gene is left open where the match is weak. Not every row has a clone size; where given, it reads once, few, many or a size class.

>TRBJ2-7|.|15|TRBV13|TRBD1
CASSLGNRGPYEQYF
TGTGCCAGCAGCTTAGGGAACAGGGGGCCCTACGAGCAGTACTTC
>TRBJ1-3|.|15|TRBV5-4|.
CASSLMGTSGNTIYF
TGTGCCAGCAGCTTGATGGGGACCTCTGGAAACACCATATATTTT
>TRBJ1-2|.|15|TRBV30|.
CASTGAGLSSDGYTF
TGTGCAAGTACCGGGGCAGGGCTCTCAAGTGATGGCTACACCTTC
>TRBJ2-7|once|15|TRBV4-1|.
CASSQDRASLYEQYF
TGCGCCAGCAGCCAAGATAGGGCTAGCCTGTACGAGCAGTACTTC
>TRBJ1-6|.|12|TRBV5-4|.
CASSYQNSPLHF
TGTGCCAGCAGCTACCAAAATTCACCCCTCCACTTT
>TRBJ2-3|once|15|TRBV9|.
CASSPRVDGADTQYF
TGTGCCAGCAGCCCCCGGGTCGATGGGGCAGATACGCAGTATTTT
>TRBJ2-1|.|11|TRBV29-1|TRBD2
CSIPSGNEQFF
TGCAGCATTCCTAGCGGCAATGAGCAGTTCTTC
>TRBJ2-1|.|15|TRBV7-9|.
CASSLVTGLWNEQFF
TGTGCCAGCAGCTTAGTGACAGGACTATGGAATGAGCAGTTCTTC
>TRBJ1-5|.|15|TRBV15|.
CATSRVSGPNQPQHF
TGTGCCACCAGCAGAGTGTCAGGCCCTAATCAGCCCCAGCATTTT
>TRBJ2-6|medium-sized|16|TRBV6-1|.
CASSELTGSGANVLTF
TGTGCCAGCAGTGAACTGACAGGATCCGGGGCCAACGTCCTGACTTTC
>TRBJ2-3|few|14|TRBV6-5|.
CASSSEGHTDTQYF
TGTGCCAGCTCCTCTGAGGGGCACACAGATACGCAGTATTTT
>TRBJ2-5|.|15|TRBV18|.
CASSPSGQQKETQYF
TGTGCCAGCTCACCCTCCGGGCAGCAAAAAGAGACCCAGTACTTC
>TRBJ1-3|.|15|TRBV6-5|TRBD1
CASRATDRFGNTIYF
TGTGCCAGCAGAGCAACGGACAGGTTTGGAAACACCATATATTTT
>TRBJ2-3|.|16|TRBV5-1|TRBD1
CATPWGQGEPTDTQYF
TGCGCCACCCCCTGGGGACAGGGTGAGCCCACAGATACGCAGTATTTT
>TRBJ2-7|.|14|TRBV19|.
CASSIQLVSYEQYF
TGTGCCAGTAGTATCCAGTTAGTCTCCTACGAGCAGTACTTC
>TRBJ1-1|.|14|TRBV7-2|.
CASSLGTYERGAFF
TGTGCCAGCAGCTTAGGGACCTACGAAAGGGGAGCTTTCTTT
>TRBJ1-1|.|13|TRBV10-1|.
CASSDPLNTEAFF
TGCGCCAGCAGTGACCCTCTGAACACTGAAGCTTTCTTT
>TRBJ1-4|.|14|TRBV30|TRBD1
CAWTQVDRDEKLFF
TGTGCCTGGACTCAAGTGGACAGGGATGAAAAACTGTTTTTT
>TRBJ1-1|.|13|TRBV5-6|.
CASSLAAYTEAFF
TGTGCCAGCAGCTTGGCCGCGTACACTGAAGCTTTCTTT
>TRBJ2-7|.|16|TRBV18|.
CASSPSGTGGPGEQYF
TGTGCCAGCTCACCTTCCGGGACCGGGGGCCCGGGGGAGCAGTACTTC
>TRBJ2-1|.|14|TRBV5-1|.
CASSFASPYNEQFF
TGCGCCAGCAGCTTTGCTTCTCCGTACAATGAGCAGTTCTTC
>TRBJ1-1|.|14|TRBV6-5|TRBD1
CASSYGDRNTEAFF
TGTGCCAGCAGTTACGGGGACAGGAACACTGAAGCTTTCTTT
>TRBJ2-3|.|15|TRBV30|TRBD1
CAWSKGQSSTDTQYF
TGTGCCTGGAGTAAGGGACAGTCTAGCACAGATACGCAGTATTTT
>TRBJ1-1|.|13|TRBV30|.
CAWSHQGNTEAFF
TGTGCCTGGAGTCACCAGGGGAACACTGAAGCTTTCTTT
>TRBJ2-1|.|15|TRBV6-5|.
CASSVSAPRNNEQFF
TGTGCCAGCAGCGTTAGCGCTCCGAGGAACAATGAGCAGTTCTTC
>TRBJ1-5|.|15|TRBV4-1|.
CASSQGTVTGQPQHF
TGCGCCAGCAGCCAAGGAACGGTGACAGGTCAGCCCCAGCATTTT